This passage covers 14 T cell receptor beta chains from one sample sequenced in a study of long-term antiretroviral therapy in people with HIV. The immunoSEQ assay was v3.0, run at survey level. The method was immunoSEQ multiplex PCR; TCRdb's version includes in-frame clones alone and lacks a portion of them. The sample consists of tens of thousands of clones, roughly 80% of them appearing once. The sample here was unsorted PBMCs, taken 0.4 years before starting antiretroviral therapy. Every receptor here comes from a man aged 18 to 29 with HIV.

This clone came up once. The rearrangement joins TRBV5-4 to TRBJ1-4; TRBD1 agrees at 7 bases. CDR1 is SGHNT and CDR2 is YYREEE in the germline V gene (reference sequence). The CDR3 covers 12 residues. Trimming took 7 bases from V and 6 from J; bases not matched to a gene: 3. In nucleotides, the CDR3 is TGTGCCAGCCAGGGGGGGGATGAAAAACTGTTTTTT. Encoded protein: CASQGGDEKLFF.

The gene calls are TRBV5-6 and TRBJ1-5; D may be TRBD1 (5 bases). Between the trimmed V and J ends, which lost 0 bases and 2 bases, there was a span of 12 bases. Germline CDR1 reads SGHDT; CDR2 reads YYEEEE. This CDR3 comprises 16 residues. DNA for the CDR3: TGTGCCAGCAGCTTGGCCGGGGTAGGGGGCAATCAGCCCCAGCATTTT. Amino acids: CASSLAGVGGNQPQHF.

The rearrangement joins TRBV6-4 to TRBJ2-1; 7 bases agree with TRBD1. With 6 bases clipped from V and 6 bases from J, the junction kept 5 bases outside the gene matches. CDR1 MRHNA and CDR2 SNTAGT come from the germline V gene. This CDR3 spans 13 amino acids. This CDR3 reads CASSFTGANEQFF. In nucleotides, the CDR3 is TGTGCCAGCAGCTTTACAGGGGCCAATGAGCAGTTCTTC.

This clone showed up just a few times. The V and J genes are TRBV7-2 and TRBJ2-2; possibly TRBD2 for D (5 bases). Trimming cost V 5 bases and J 1 base, with 11 bases left between them. Germline V CDR1 and CDR2: SGHTA, FQGNSA. This CDR3 has 15 amino acids. This CDR3 is CASSTHGGNTGELFF. In nucleotides, the CDR3 is TGTGCCAGCAGCACACACGGAGGGAACACCGGGGAGCTGTTTTTT.

The CDR3 sequence: CASSYSWTGANVLTF. The CDR3 DNA reads as TGTGCCAGCAGTTACTCTTGGACTGGGGCCAACGTCCTGACTTTC. This chain connects TRBV6-5 to TRBJ2-6; D unclear. The CDR3 contains 15 residues. The germline V and J ends were trimmed by 0 bases and 2 bases, with 5 bases remaining between them. The germline V gene encodes CDR1 MNHEY and CDR2 SVGAGI.

This clone came up a few times. The chain couples TRBV4-1 to TRBJ1-2; D gene uncertain. The CDR3 consists of 14 residues. CDR1 is MGHRA and CDR2 is YSYEKL in the germline V gene. V shed 2 bases and J shed 2 bases, with 9 bases lying between them. CDR3 in DNA: TGCGCCAGCAGCCAACTCTTTTCGAACTATGGCTACACCTTC. Translating it yields CASSQLFSNYGYTF.

J is TRBJ2-3 and V is TRBV11-2; D is perhaps TRBD2 (6 bases). V shed 5 bases and J shed 9 bases, with 21 bases lying between them. CDR1 and CDR2 from the germline V gene are SGHAT and FQNNGV. The CDR3 extends over 15 amino acids. The CDR3 nucleotides read TGTGCCAGCAGCACCAGATGGGAGGAGGCCCCAACGCAGTATTTT. Its protein product is CASSTRWEEAPTQYF.

The gene calls are TRBV7-9 and TRBJ1-2; a possible D gene is TRBD1 (5 bases). Germline CDR1 is SEHNR and CDR2 is FQNEAQ (reference sequence). The length of the CDR3 is 15 residues. V lost 2 bases, J lost 3 bases, and 13 bases lay in between. The CDR3 spells CASSLFPSGHYGYTF. The CDR3 region has the DNA TGTGCCAGCAGCTTATTTCCCTCAGGGCACTATGGCTACACCTTC. The variable domain in full, completed from reference TRBV7-9 and TRBJ1-2, reads DTGVSQNPRHKITKRGQNVTFRCDPISEHNRLYWYRQTLGQGPEFLTYFQNEAQLEKSRLLSDRFSAERPKGSFSTLEIQRTEQGDSAMYLCASSLFPSGHYGYTFGSGTRLTVV.

The DNA of the CDR3 is TGTGCCAGCAGCTTGGAGTGGACGGACTACAATGAGCAGTTCTTC. This translates into CASSLEWTDYNEQFF. The gene calls are TRBV5-5 and TRBJ2-1; D not certain. Germline-derived CDR1 and CDR2 are SGHKS and YYEKEE (reference sequence). V was clipped by 0 bases and J by 3 bases, with 10 bases between them. The CDR3 consists of 15 residues.

The gene calls are TRBV2 and TRBJ1-2; the D gene is possibly TRBD1 (6 bases). CDR1 SNHLY and CDR2 FYNNEI come from the germline V gene. The CDR3 is 13 amino acids. Trimming removed 8 bases at V and 8 bases at J, with 18 bases between. CDR3 protein: CASEPGHLRGYTF. In DNA, the CDR3 is TGTGCCAGCGAGCCGGGACATCTCAGAGGCTACACCTTC. The full variable domain, in which reference TRBV2 and TRBJ1-2 provide the parts outside the CDR3, is EPEVTQTPSHQVTQMGQEVILRCVPISNHLYFYWYRQILGQKVEFLVSFYNNEISEKSEIFDDQFSVERPDGSNFTLKIRSTKLEDSAMYFCASEPGHLRGYTFGSGTRLTVV.

The rearrangement links TRBV7-2 to TRBJ2-7, with 11 positions matching TRBD1. CDR3 length: 15 residues. V lost 3 bases and J lost 4; bases outside the gene matches: 5. CDR1 is SGHTA and CDR2 is FQGNSA in the germline V gene. CDR3 bases: TGTGCCAGCAGCTTTTCCGGGACAGGGGGATACGAGCAGTACTTC. This translates into CASSFSGTGGYEQYF. Combining the CDR3 with reference TRBV7-2 and TRBJ2-7 gives the whole variable domain GAGVSQSPSNKVTEKGKDVELRCDPISGHTALYWYRQSLGQGLEFLIYFQGNSAPDKSGLPSDRFSAERTGGSVSTLTIQRTQQEDSAVYLCASSFSGTGGYEQYFGPGTRLTVT.

The V and J genes are TRBV5-4 and TRBJ2-7, with 8 bases that match TRBD2. This CDR3 contains 16 residues. Germline CDR1 SGHNT, CDR2 YYREEE (reference sequence). J was trimmed by 7 bases and V by 4 bases; bases with no gene match: 16. This chain's CDR3 is CASSPPYGREAREQYF. The CDR3 region has the DNA TGTGCCAGCAGCCCCCCCTACGGGCGGGAGGCGAGGGAGCAGTACTTC.

The V and J genes are TRBV7-6 and TRBJ2-5; the D gene could be TRBD1 or TRBD2 (6 bases each). Trimming took off 1 base at V and 5 bases at J, with 17 bases between the two ends. The CDR3 covers 16 residues. CDR1 is SGHVS and CDR2 is FNYEAQ in the germline V gene. CDR3 in amino acids: CASSLEVRGAGETQYF. The DNA of the CDR3 is TGTGCCAGCAGCTTAGAGGTTAGGGGGGCCGGGGAGACCCAGTACTTC. Drawing the rest from reference TRBV7-6 and TRBJ2-5, the complete variable domain is GAGVSQSPRYKVTKRGQDVALRCDPISGHVSLYWYRQALGQGPEFLTYFNYEAQQDKSGLPNDRFSAERPEGSISTLTIQRTEQRDSAMYRCASSLEVRGAGETQYFGPGTRLLVL.

This chain uses TRBV5-6 with TRBJ2-3; D unresolved. The CDR3 runs 11 residues. The germline gives CDR1 SGHDT, CDR2 YYEEEE. V was cut by 2 bases and J by 4 bases, with 2 bases left in between. The CDR3 region is CASSFADTQYF. In nucleotides, the CDR3 is TGTGCCAGCAGCTTTGCAGATACGCAGTATTTT.